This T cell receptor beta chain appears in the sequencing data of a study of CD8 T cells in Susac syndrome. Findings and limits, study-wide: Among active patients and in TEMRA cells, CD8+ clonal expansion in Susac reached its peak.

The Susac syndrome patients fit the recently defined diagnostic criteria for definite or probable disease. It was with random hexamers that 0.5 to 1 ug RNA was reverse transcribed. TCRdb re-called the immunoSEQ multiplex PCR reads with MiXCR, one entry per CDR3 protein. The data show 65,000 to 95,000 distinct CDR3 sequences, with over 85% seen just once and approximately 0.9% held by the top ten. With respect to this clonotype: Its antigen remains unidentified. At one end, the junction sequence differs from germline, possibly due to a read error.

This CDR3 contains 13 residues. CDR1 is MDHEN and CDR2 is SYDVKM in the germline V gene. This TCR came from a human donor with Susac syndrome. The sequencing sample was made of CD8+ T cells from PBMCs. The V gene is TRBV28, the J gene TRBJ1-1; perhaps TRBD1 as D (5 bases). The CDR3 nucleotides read TGTGCCAGCAGTTGGGGCGCAGACACTGAAGCTTCCTTT. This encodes CASSWGADTEASF.